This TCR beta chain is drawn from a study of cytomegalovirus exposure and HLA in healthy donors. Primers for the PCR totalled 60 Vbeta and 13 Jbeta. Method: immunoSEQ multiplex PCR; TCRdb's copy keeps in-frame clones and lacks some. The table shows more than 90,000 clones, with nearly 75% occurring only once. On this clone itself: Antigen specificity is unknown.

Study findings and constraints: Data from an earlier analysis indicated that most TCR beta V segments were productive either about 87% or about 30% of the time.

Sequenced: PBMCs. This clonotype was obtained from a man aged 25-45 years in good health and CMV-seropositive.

The CDR3 DNA follows: TGTGCCTGGAGTTCAGGAACCTACGAGCAGTACTTC. This sequence encodes CAWSSGTYEQYF. The chain combines TRBV30 with TRBJ2-7; D unclear. The germline CDR1 and CDR2 sequences are GTSNPN and SVGIG (reference sequence). This CDR3 comprises 12 residues. The germline V and J ends were trimmed by 2 bases and 2 bases, with 7 bases remaining between them.